These 32 T cell receptor beta chains share one sample of origin, sequenced in a study of shared T cell receptors in the human thymus. TCRdb's copy holds only in-frame clones and misses some; the assay was immunoSEQ multiplex PCR. Of roughly 700,000 clones in the sample, roughly 90% were seen once. The data also belong to a second study, concerning human thymus T cells.

Material: thymocytes. These receptors all stem from a boy under two years old with a congenital heart defect.

J is TRBJ2-1 and V is TRBV29-1; D is uncertain. Trimming took off 1 base at V and 3 bases at J, with 13 bases between the two ends. The CDR3 length is 15 residues. Germline-derived CDR1 and CDR2 are SQVTM and ANQGSEA. CDR3 loop: CSVEGRRKRYNEQFF. The CDR3 DNA is TGCAGCGTTGAAGGACGACGTAAGCGCTACAATGAGCAGTTCTTC.

V and J are TRBV6-5 and TRBJ2-7; the match to TRBD1 covers 7 bases. This CDR3 spans 14 amino acids. The trim removed 2 bases at V and 3 bases at J, leaving 4 bases unmatched. Germline CDR1 reads MNHEY; CDR2 reads SVGAGI. CDR3 coding DNA: TGTGCCAGCAGTTACAGGGGACAGAGCTACGAGCAGTACTTC. This sequence encodes CASSYRGQSYEQYF.

A single count supports this clone. The chain recombines TRBV18 with TRBJ1-5; 8 bases are a match to TRBD1. The CDR3 extends over 14 amino acids. Germline values: CDR1 KGHSH, CDR2 LQKENI. The V segment lost 6 bases and the J segment 8 bases; nucleotides outside the gene matches: 9. As DNA, the CDR3 is TGTGCCAGCTCCACCGACAGGGGAAGTGAGCCCCAGCATTTT. Translation: CASSTDRGSEPQHF.

The chain uses TRBV19 and TRBJ2-1; 12 nucleotides align to TRBD2. J lost 10 bases, V lost 6 bases, and 7 bases had no gene match. This CDR3 has 14 amino acids. The germline CDR1 and CDR2 sequences are LNHDA and SQIVND (reference sequence). CDR3 amino acids: CASSTSGGNGEQFF. DNA of the CDR3: TGTGCCAGTAGCACTAGCGGGGGGAATGGGGAGCAGTTCTTC.

In the case of this clone: The junction does not match germline at one end; this may be a read error. V gene TRBV7-9 combines with J gene TRBJ2-7; 12 nucleotides agree with TRBD2. CDR1 SEHNR and CDR2 FQNEAQ come from the germline V gene (reference sequence). This CDR3 region has 19 residues. The CDR3 DNA is TGTGCCAGCAGCTTGCCCTACTCCCTAGCGGGAGGGCCCTCCTCCGAGCAGTACTTC. It codes for CASSLPYSLAGGPSSEQYF. Complete variable domain (other parts from reference TRBV7-9 and TRBJ2-7): DTGVSQNPRHKITKRGQNVTFRCDPISEHNRLYWYRQTLGQGPEFLTYFQNEAQLEKSRLLSDRFSAERPKGSFSTLEIQRTEQGDSAMYLCASSLPYSLAGGPSSEQYFGPGTRLTVT.

The chain joins TRBV6-1 to TRBJ2-4; 7 bases agree with TRBD2. The CDR3 covers 17 residues. V lost 2 bases to trimming and J lost 1 base; unmatched junction nucleotides: 8. Germline-derived CDR1 and CDR2 are MNHNS and SASEGT. As DNA, the CDR3 is TGTGCCAGCAGTGAACCCCGCGGGAGAGGCGCCAAAAACATTCAGTACTTC. This translates into CASSEPRGRGAKNIQYF.

This clone was seen only a few times. The chain has TRBV11-2 and TRBJ2-5, with unresolved D. V lost 2 bases and J lost 5, with 3 bases in between. In germline, CDR1 is SGHAT, CDR2 FQNNGV. The CDR3 totals 11 residues. The chain's CDR3 is CASSLRETQYF. The CDR3 DNA reads as TGTGCCAGCAGCTTACGGGAGACCCAGTACTTC.

The V call is TRBV27, the J call TRBJ2-7; 7 bases fit TRBD2. Per the germline V gene, CDR1 is MNHEY and CDR2 is SMNVEV (reference sequence). Unmatched junction bases numbered 7, after V lost 6 bases and J lost 11 bases. This CDR3 is 11 amino acids long. The CDR3 coding sequence is TGTGCCAGCAGCCTCGGGACTATCGAGTACTTC. It translates to CASSLGTIEYF.

This sequence joins TRBV29-1 and TRBJ1-2; D may be TRBD1 (6 bases). The CDR3 runs 14 residues. Trimming stripped 3 bases from V and 4 bases from J, with 15 bases between. Per the germline V gene, CDR1 is SQVTM and CDR2 is ANQGSEA. The CDR3 loop reads CSVDLPGDSYGYTF. In DNA, the CDR3 is TGCAGCGTTGACCTACCAGGGGATTCCTATGGCTACACCTTC.

The V gene is TRBV5-4, the J gene TRBJ1-3; no clear D gene. The CDR3 runs 15 residues. Trimming shortened V by 2 bases and J by 0 bases, and 9 bases separated the two germline ends. From germline, CDR1 is SGHNT and CDR2 YYREEE (reference sequence). CDR3 residues: CASSFPTNSGNTIYF. CDR3 sequence (DNA): TGTGCCAGCAGCTTCCCGACAAACTCTGGAAACACCATATATTTT.

The rearrangement uses TRBV12-5 and TRBJ2-7, with D perhaps TRBD1 (5 bases). Trimming pared 1 base from V and 2 bases from J, leaving 12 bases between. Germline CDR1 LGHNT, CDR2 FRNRAP. This CDR3 comprises 15 residues. In nucleotides, the CDR3 is TGTGCTAGTGGTTTGGGGACACGGCCGACCTACGAGCAGTACTTC. As protein: CASGLGTRPTYEQYF.

The V gene is TRBV11-2, the J gene TRBJ2-5; the match to TRBD1 covers 7 bases. Germline loops: CDR1 SGHAT, CDR2 FQNNGV. The trim removed 5 bases at V and 0 bases at J, leaving 12 bases unmatched. The CDR3 length is 17 residues. CDR3 bases: TGTGCCAGCAGCCTCCTGGAAGGGACAGAAAACCAAGAGACCCAGTACTTC. It codes for CASSLLEGTENQETQYF.

DNA for the CDR3: TGTGCCAGCAGCCAAGGACTTTTCGGCAAAAACATTCAGTACTTC. It codes for CASSQGLFGKNIQYF. The chain couples TRBV14 to TRBJ2-4, with D uncertain. CDR3 length: 15 amino acids. Per the germline V gene, CDR1 is SGHDN and CDR2 is FVKESK. Trimming removed 1 base from V and 3 bases from J, with 10 bases in between.

This chain uses TRBV29-1 with TRBJ2-5; 13 bases match TRBD2. The CDR3 is made up of 14 amino acids. V gave up 6 bases and J gave up 4 bases; unmatched junction bases: 5. Germline V gene lookup returns CDR1 SQVTM and CDR2 ANQGSEA. The CDR3 sequence: CSVGLAGVVETQYF. The CDR3 DNA sequence: TGCAGCGTCGGACTAGCGGGAGTGGTAGAGACCCAGTACTTC.

A single count supports this clone. The genes are TRBV7-8 and TRBJ2-2, with 9 bases identical to TRBD2. The V gene end was trimmed by 5 bases and the J gene end by 8 bases; junction bases not matched to a gene: 27. The V gene's germline CDR1 is SGHVS and CDR2 FQNEAQ. This CDR3 comprises 21 residues. CDR3 nucleotide sequence: TGTGCCAGCAGCATCAACAGGGTTCCTTTAGCGGGAGTTTCCGGTCCGGGGGAGCTGTTTTTT. It specifies CASSINRVPLAGVSGPGELFF.

In its sample, this clone was seen once. The chain's CDR3 is CSVPTLREDEGNEQFF. CDR3 sequence (DNA): TGCAGCGTCCCCACCCTGCGGGAGGACGAGGGCAATGAGCAGTTCTTC. The genes are TRBV29-1 and TRBJ2-1; the match to TRBD2 covers 8 bases. J gave up 6 bases and V 6 bases, and 16 bases lay outside the gene matches. Germline lookup yields CDR1 SQVTM and CDR2 ANQGSEA. This CDR3 is 16 amino acids long.

V and J are TRBV4-3 and TRBJ2-3; D not resolved. The V gene's germline CDR1 is LGHNA and CDR2 YSLEER. Trimming removed 3 bases from V and 3 bases from J, with 13 bases in between. This CDR3 region has 15 residues. CDR3 amino acids: CASSQARVTTDTQYF. DNA for the CDR3: TGCGCCAGCAGCCAGGCCCGGGTGACGACAGATACGCAGTATTTT.

The rearrangement uses TRBV6-5 and TRBJ1-3; tentative D call: TRBD1 (6 bases). Per germline, CDR1 MNHEY and CDR2 SVGAGI. V was cut by 11 bases and J by 3 bases, with 11 bases left in between. This CDR3 comprises 12 residues. The CDR3 nucleotides are TGTGCCTCAAAGGGGGTTGGAAACACCATATATTTT. Translating it yields CASKGVGNTIYF.

The V call is TRBV28, the J call TRBJ2-2; D possibly corresponds to TRBD1 (6 bases). The CDR3 is 15 residues long. V was clipped by 6 bases and J by 0 bases, with 11 bases between them. In germline, CDR1 is MDHEN, CDR2 SYDVKM. Here the CDR3 DNA reads TGTGCCAGCAGCTTACAGGGCCCGAACACCGGGGAGCTGTTTTTT. Its translation: CASSLQGPNTGELFF.

V and J are TRBV27 and TRBJ1-2; 9 bases fit TRBD1. This CDR3 is 16 amino acids long. CDR1 and CDR2 (germline): MNHEY, SMNVEV (reference sequence). J gave up 3 bases and V 4 bases, and 9 bases lay outside the gene matches. As DNA, the CDR3 is TGTGCCAGCAGTTCCACTACAGGGGGCGCGTACTATGGCTACACCTTC. Translation: CASSSTTGGAYYGYTF.

The rearrangement joins TRBV2 to TRBJ2-7; no reliable D call. Germline loops: CDR1 SNHLY, CDR2 FYNNEI. The V and J ends lost 6 bases and 6 bases respectively, with 15 bases between them. CDR3 length: 13 residues. This CDR3 reads CASRRASPGEQYF. CDR3 nucleotides: TGTGCCAGCAGAAGAGCTTCCCCGGGCGAGCAGTACTTC.

Here the CDR3 reads CASSEQGVGDTEAFF. CDR3 bases: TGTGCCAGCAGTGAACAGGGCGTTGGAGACACTGAAGCTTTCTTT. The V gene is TRBV6-4, the J gene TRBJ1-1; perhaps TRBD1 as D (6 bases). CDR3 length: 15 residues. The germline CDR1 and CDR2 sequences are MRHNA and SNTAGT. V was clipped by 3 bases and J by 3 bases, with 14 bases between them.

The chain employs TRBV11-2 and TRBJ1-1; tentatively, D is TRBD1 (5 bases). This CDR3 has 15 amino acids. From germline, CDR1 is SGHAT and CDR2 FQNNGV. V shed 5 bases and J shed 4 bases, with 17 bases lying between them. The CDR3 DNA reads as TGTGCCAGCAGCCTTCGGGGGGATAGTAGCACTGAAGCTTTCTTT. Translated: CASSLRGDSSTEAFF. Looking up the rest from reference TRBV11-2 and TRBJ1-1 gives the full variable domain: EAGVAQSPRYKIIEKRQSVAFWCNPISGHATLYWYQQILGQGPKLLIQFQNNGVVDDSQLPKDRFSAERLKGVDSTLKIQPAKLEDSAVYLCASSLRGDSSTEAFFGQGTRLTVV.

The V and J genes are TRBV30 and TRBJ1-4; 7 bases agree with TRBD1. This CDR3 is built from 14 residues. Germline loops: CDR1 GTSNPN, CDR2 SVGIG (reference sequence). Losses at the gene ends were 1 base for V and 8 bases for J; bases not matched to a gene: 7. CDR3 protein: CAWSGDRALEKLFF. The DNA of the CDR3 is TGTGCCTGGAGTGGAGACAGGGCGCTCGAAAAACTGTTTTTT. The variable domain in full, completed from reference TRBV30 and TRBJ1-4, reads SQTIHQWPATLVQPVGSPLSLECTVEGTSNPNLYWYRQAAGRGLQLLFYSVGIGQISSEVPQNLSASRPQDRQFILSSKKLLLSDSGFYLCAWSGDRALEKLFFGSGTQLSVL.

This chain connects TRBV5-1 to TRBJ2-3, with D perhaps TRBD2 (6 bases). CDR3 length: 19 amino acids. Per the germline V gene, CDR1 is SGHRS and CDR2 is YFSETQ. With 2 bases removed from V and 3 bases from J, the gap between germline ends came to 25 bases. The DNA of the CDR3 is TGCGCCAGCAGCTTTGTTCTGGTGGGAGGCCCTCCCGGGACAGATACGCAGTATTTT. Translating gives CASSFVLVGGPPGTDTQYF.

The chain joins TRBV4-2 to TRBJ2-7; D not resolved. Germline values: CDR1 LGHNA, CDR2 YNFKEQ. With 0 bases removed from V and 4 bases from J, the gap between germline ends came to 7 bases. The CDR3 is made up of 13 amino acids. CDR3 amino acids: CASSQDHAYEQYF. For the CDR3, the DNA is TGTGCCAGCAGCCAAGACCACGCGTACGAGCAGTACTTC.

The DNA for the CDR3 is TGTGCCAGCAGTGACTCCGGGACTAGCGATTTCTACAATGAGCAGTTCTTC. It translates to CASSDSGTSDFYNEQFF. The chain couples TRBV28 to TRBJ2-1; 10 bases fit TRBD2. The V segment lost 5 bases and the J segment 3 bases; nucleotides outside the gene matches: 10. Germline V gene sequence: CDR1 MDHEN, CDR2 SYDVKM. This CDR3 is built from 17 residues.

This rearrangement joins TRBV4-1 to TRBJ2-7; TRBD1 matches 7 bases. Germline CDR1 reads MGHRA; CDR2 reads YSYEKL. The CDR3 is 15 amino acids. The V gene end was trimmed by 3 bases and the J gene end by 3 bases; junction bases not matched to a gene: 8. The CDR3 DNA reads as TGCGCCAGCAGCCATGAGGGGGCCCCTTACTACGAGCAGTACTTC. Residues: CASSHEGAPYYEQYF.

The rearrangement links TRBV28 to TRBJ2-7; the match to TRBD2 covers 9 bases. Per the germline V gene, CDR1 is MDHEN and CDR2 is SYDVKM. CDR3 length equals 19 residues. The V segment lost 2 bases and the J segment 2 bases; nucleotides outside the gene matches: 16. The CDR3 is CASSLGNTLRGGDPYEQYF. The CDR3 region has the DNA TGTGCCAGCAGTTTAGGGAACACTTTGCGGGGGGGAGACCCCTACGAGCAGTACTTC.

The rearrangement joins TRBV30 to TRBJ1-5, with a weak D call TRBD1 (6 bases). CDR1 GTSNPN and CDR2 SVGIG come from the germline V gene (reference sequence). Trimming removed 1 base from V and 4 bases from J, with 11 bases in between. The CDR3 has 14 amino acids. CDR3 region: CAWSGGRSNQPQHF. The DNA for the CDR3 is TGTGCCTGGAGTGGGGGGCGGTCGAATCAGCCCCAGCATTTT.

The V gene is TRBV19, the J gene TRBJ2-1; tentative D call: TRBD2 (5 bases). This CDR3 is built from 17 residues. Trimming took 3 bases from V and 0 from J, leaving 15 bases between them. Germline V gene lookup returns CDR1 LNHDA and CDR2 SQIVND (reference sequence). Written as DNA, the CDR3 is TGTGCCAGTAGTATGGTGAGCCAGCGGCCCTCCTACAATGAGCAGTTCTTC. This encodes CASSMVSQRPSYNEQFF.

This chain's CDR3 is CASSQDVGEPGNTIYF. In DNA, the CDR3 is TGCGCCAGCAGCCAAGATGTGGGAGAGCCTGGAAACACCATATATTTT. V is TRBV4-1 and J is TRBJ1-3, with D unresolved. V was clipped by 0 bases and J by 2 bases, with 11 bases between them. This CDR3 is 16 amino acids long. Germline CDR1 is MGHRA and CDR2 is YSYEKL.